The present entry profiles one T cell receptor beta chain with its context. Its antigen is undetermined. This sample is drawn from a study of tumor-infiltrating lymphocytes in primary liver carcinoma. As for the study in general: Primary liver carcinoma, confirmed by histopathology, was surgically resected. The patients comprised men and women between the ages of 30 and 69 years.

Extraction also yielded germline DNA, while blood RNA was obtained from unsorted whole blood. With chronic HBV infection, the patients were also treatment-naive. With roughly 540 ng total RNA as template and a constant-region primer, TCR beta cDNA was made. Three nested multiplex PCR rounds of slightly modified ARM-PCR generated TCR beta libraries. TCRdb analysed the multiplex PCR reads with MiXCR anew, one entry per CDR3 protein. Of 310,000 or so distinct CDR3 sequences listed, more than 55% are singletons. Whole-study results and caveats: Lesser overlap characterized tumor-adjacent and tumor-blood pairs relative to tumor region pairs.

The receptor's source is a woman aged 25-40 years with primary liver carcinoma and hepatitis B virus infection. The specimen sequenced was peripheral blood.

In nucleotides, the CDR3 is TGTGCCAGCAGGAAGGACACAGGCTCTGGGGCCAACGTCCTGACTTTC. It translates to CASRKDTGSGANVLTF. V gene TRBV5-5 combines with J gene TRBJ2-6; weak D call: TRBD1 (5 bases). The CDR3 is 16 residues long. Germline V gene lookup returns CDR1 SGHKS and CDR2 YYEKEE (reference sequence). The ends were cut back, 5 bases at V and 0 bases at J, with 12 bases in the middle.